These 7 T cell receptor beta chains originate from one sample sequenced in a study of shared clonotypes between healthy human individuals. Terminally differentiated effector memory CD45RA+ cells were left out of the naive CD8 fraction, which was CD45RO-negative and positively selected for CCR7. Method: immunoSEQ multiplex PCR; TCRdb's copy keeps in-frame clones and lacks some. This table holds hundreds of thousands of clones, approximately 96% found once. The sequenced sample was naive CD8+ T cells sorted from blood. Source of these receptors: a woman aged 30 to 39 in good health.

About this clone itself: Within the sample, other DNA sequences also encode this same CDR3. The CDR3 loop reads CSSGPYNEQFF. The CDR3 DNA sequence: TGCAGTTCTGGACCCTACAATGAGCAGTTCTTC. The chain uses TRBV20-1 and TRBJ2-1; D is unresolved. The germline V gene has CDR1 DFQATT and CDR2 SNEGSKA (reference sequence). Trimming took 8 bases from V and 2 from J, leaving 7 bases between them. This CDR3 contains 11 residues.

The sample holds a few counts of this clone. The rearrangement joins TRBV19 to TRBJ1-1; the match to TRBD1 covers 8 bases. J was trimmed by 7 bases and V by 3 bases; bases with no gene match: 7. The CDR3 loop spans 14 amino acids. Germline V gives CDR1 LNHDA, CDR2 SQIVND (reference sequence). The chain's CDR3 is CASSMPRTGLEAFF. In DNA form, the CDR3 reads TGTGCCAGTAGTATGCCTCGGACAGGGCTTGAAGCTTTCTTT.

CDR3 residues: CASSSRSSPGQPQHF. The CDR3 coding sequence is TGTGCCAGCAGCTCCAGGAGTAGCCCCGGCCAGCCCCAGCATTTT. V gene TRBV28 combines with J gene TRBJ1-5, with D unclear. Trimming removed 6 bases from V and 7 bases from J, with 19 bases in between. Germline lookup yields CDR1 MDHEN and CDR2 SYDVKM. The CDR3 is made up of 15 amino acids.

The chain combines TRBV6-5 with TRBJ2-5; TRBD1 matches at 7 bases. CDR1 and CDR2 (germline): MNHEY, SVGAGI. The CDR3 totals 15 residues. V lost 7 bases and J lost 7; bases outside the gene matches: 15. This CDR3 reads CASNLQGPDRGTQYF. For the CDR3, the DNA is TGTGCCAGCAACCTACAGGGGCCCGACCGGGGGACCCAGTACTTC.

The rearrangement joins TRBV7-9 to TRBJ2-1; possible D gene TRBD2, 5 bases. The V gene's germline CDR1 is SEHNR and CDR2 FQNEAQ (reference sequence). This CDR3 contains 16 residues. V was pared by 5 bases and J by 4 bases, with 18 bases between. Written as DNA, the CDR3 is TGTGCCAGCAGCCCTAGTTTCCTAGCAGATTACAATGAGCAGTTCTTC. This gives the protein CASSPSFLADYNEQFF. Filled out from reference TRBV7-9 and TRBJ2-1, the complete variable domain reads DTGVSQNPRHKITKRGQNVTFRCDPISEHNRLYWYRQTLGQGPEFLTYFQNEAQLEKSRLLSDRFSAERPKGSFSTLEIQRTEQGDSAMYLCASSPSFLADYNEQFFGPGTRLTVL.

This chain uses TRBV13 with TRBJ1-3; 9 bases are shared with TRBD1. Germline CDR1 and CDR2: PRHDT and FYEKMQ (reference sequence). The CDR3 is made up of 16 amino acids. Trimming removed 4 bases from V and 1 base from J; junction bases left unmatched: 5. In DNA form, the CDR3 reads TGTGCCAGCAGCTCGGGACAGGGTACGTCTGGAAACACCATATATTTT. It specifies CASSSGQGTSGNTIYF.

The genes are TRBV9 and TRBJ2-2; a possible D gene is TRBD2 (6 bases). The V end was cut by 0 bases, the J end by 4 bases, with 19 bases between. CDR3 length: 18 residues. In germline, CDR1 is SGDLS, CDR2 YYNGEE. The CDR3 protein is CASSVEGISGSPTGELFF. CDR3 nucleotide sequence: TGTGCCAGCAGCGTAGAAGGTATTAGCGGTAGTCCCACCGGGGAGCTGTTTTTT.